This entry concerns a single T cell receptor beta chain. Its matching antigen is unknown. These data come from a study of cytomegalovirus exposure and HLA in healthy donors. With 1 base removed from V and 0 bases from J, the gap between germline ends came to 8 bases. CDR3 length: 15 residues. Germline V gives CDR1 SGHAT, CDR2 FQDESV (reference sequence). Study-level results: The later analysis indicated that the majority of CMV-associated TCR beta chains appeared HLA-restricted.

The study ran its PCR with 60 Vbeta and 13 Jbeta primers. In the original processing: Unique TCR beta chains totaled 65 million to 95 million in a later count, with around 10 million of them shared. The protocol was immunoSEQ multiplex PCR, while the TCRdb copy is restricted to in-frame clones and leaves out a portion. That table gives V, J and clone size, and the DNA gave D and trimming. The data contain roughly 97,000 clones, around four fifths of them singletons. The V call is TRBV11-1, the J call TRBJ2-3; perhaps TRBD1 as D (6 bases). The clonotype was recovered from a woman aged 35 to 49 in good health and CMV-seronegative. The sample was PBMCs. CDR3 sequence: CASSLGTASTDTQYF. The CDR3 region has the DNA TGTGCCAGCAGCTTAGGGACAGCTAGCACAGATACGCAGTATTTT.